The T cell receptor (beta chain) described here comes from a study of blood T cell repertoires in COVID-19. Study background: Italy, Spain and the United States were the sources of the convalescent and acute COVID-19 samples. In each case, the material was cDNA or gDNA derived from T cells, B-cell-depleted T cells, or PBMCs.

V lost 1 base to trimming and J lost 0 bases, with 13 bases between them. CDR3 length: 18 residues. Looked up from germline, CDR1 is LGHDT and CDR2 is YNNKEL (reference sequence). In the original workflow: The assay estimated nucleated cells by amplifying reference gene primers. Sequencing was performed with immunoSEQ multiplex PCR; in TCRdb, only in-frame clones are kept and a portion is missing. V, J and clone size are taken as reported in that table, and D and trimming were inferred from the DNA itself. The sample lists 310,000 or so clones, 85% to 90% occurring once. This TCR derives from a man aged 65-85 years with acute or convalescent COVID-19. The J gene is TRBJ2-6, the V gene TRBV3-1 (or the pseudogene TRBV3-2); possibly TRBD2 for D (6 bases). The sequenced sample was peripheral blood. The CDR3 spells CASSQAPGLNSGANVLTF. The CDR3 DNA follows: TGTGCCAGCAGCCAAGCTCCCGGACTAAACTCTGGGGCCAACGTCCTGACTTTC.